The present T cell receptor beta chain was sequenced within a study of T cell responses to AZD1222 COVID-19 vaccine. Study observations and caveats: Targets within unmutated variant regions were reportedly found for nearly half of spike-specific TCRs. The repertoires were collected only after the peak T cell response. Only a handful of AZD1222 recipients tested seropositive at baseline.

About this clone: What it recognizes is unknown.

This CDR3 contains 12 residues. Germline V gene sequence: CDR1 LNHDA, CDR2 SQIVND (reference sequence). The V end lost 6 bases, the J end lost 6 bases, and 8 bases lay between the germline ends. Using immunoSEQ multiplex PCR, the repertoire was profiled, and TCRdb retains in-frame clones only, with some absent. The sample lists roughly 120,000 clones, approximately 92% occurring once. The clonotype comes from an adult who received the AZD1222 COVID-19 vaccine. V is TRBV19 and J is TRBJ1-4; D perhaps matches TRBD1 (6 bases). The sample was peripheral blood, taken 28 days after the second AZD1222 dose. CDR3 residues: CASSTGYEKLFF. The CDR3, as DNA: TGTGCCAGTAGCACAGGGTATGAAAAACTGTTTTTT.